This is a list of T cell receptor beta chains from one sample in a study of blood T cell repertoires in COVID-19. Method: immunoSEQ multiplex PCR; TCRdb's copy keeps in-frame clones and lacks some. The sample yields tens of thousands of clones, roughly 90% seen once. Sequenced: peripheral blood. These receptors came from a man aged 45-60 years with acute or convalescent COVID-19. CDR3s include the opening cysteine and the closing phenylalanine or tryptophan. A D gene is named only where the DNA matches it firmly. Clone size is shown for a subset of rows, as once, few, many or a class of expanded clone.

size,V,D,J,DNA,CDR3
-,TRBV6-5,TRBD1,TRBJ1-2,TGTGCCAGCAGTCGACAGGGCTATGGCTACACCTTC,CASSRQGYGYTF
-,TRBV2,TRBD1,TRBJ1-2,TGTGCCAGCAGTGAAAACAGGGGGAACTATGGCTACACCTTC,CASSENRGNYGYTF
-,TRBV18,TRBD1,TRBJ2-2,TGTGCCAGCTCACCAGGGACAGGGGCGGCCGGGGAGCTGTTTTTT,CASSPGTGAAGELFF
-,TRBV15,TRBD1,TRBJ1-4,TGTGCCACCAGCAGAGTTAGGGGGCTTGATGAAAAACTGTTTTTT,CATSRVRGLDEKLFF
-,TRBV2,-,TRBJ2-7,TGTGCCAGCAGTGAAGAACTAGTAGCGGACTACGAGCAGTACTTC,CASSEELVADYEQYF
-,TRBV29-1,-,TRBJ1-1,TGCAGCGTTGAAGGACAGTACAAGGAAGCTTTCTTT,CSVEGQYKEAFF
-,TRBV27,TRBD1,TRBJ1-1,TGTGCCAGCAGTCCGGGGACAGGAGGGAACACTGAAGCTTTCTTT,CASSPGTGGNTEAFF
-,TRBV2,TRBD1,TRBJ2-7,TGTGCCAGCAGTTTCCAGGGGGTACCTTCCCACGAGCAGTACTTC,CASSFQGVPSHEQYF
-,TRBV5-8,-,TRBJ2-3,TGTGCCAGCAGCTCCGCAGATACGCAGTATTTT,CASSSADTQYF
-,TRBV5-6,-,TRBJ1-6,TGTGCCAGCAGCCGACTCGATTCGGGGGATTCACCCCTCCACTTT,CASSRLDSGDSPLHF
-,TRBV19,TRBD2,TRBJ2-1,TGTGCCAGTAGTATAGCGGGGTCTAGCGGGCGTTTAAGGAATGAGCAGTTCTTC,CASSIAGSSGRLRNEQFF
-,TRBV19,TRBD1,TRBJ2-7,TGTGCCAGTAGCCCCCCGGGGGGACAGGGATGGGGAGAGCAGTACTTC,CASSPPGGQGWGEQYF
-,TRBV5-8,-,TRBJ1-6,TGTGCCAGCAGCTTGAAGAGAGAGGAGGGGCGGCCACCCCTCCACTTT,CASSLKREEGRPPLHF
once,TRBV7-9,-,TRBJ1-2,TGTGTCAGCAGCTTAGTAGTCGGGGAAAACTATGGCTACACCTTC,CVSSLVVGENYGYTF
-,TRBV28,-,TRBJ2-1,TGTGCCAGCAGTCTGCAGGGTTGGGAGCAGTTCTTC,CASSLQGWEQFF
-,TRBV19,TRBD1,TRBJ1-1,TGTGCCAGTAGTCCAAGCAGGGGGCGCACTGAAGCTTTCTTT,CASSPSRGRTEAFF
-,TRBV6-5,-,TRBJ1-1,TGTGCCAGCAGTTCCAATCTCTACCCACTGAACACTGAAGCTTTCTTT,CASSSNLYPLNTEAFF
-,TRBV7-8,-,TRBJ2-2,TGTGCCAGCAGCTTAGCTGGCGGGAACACCGGGGAGCTGTTTTTT,CASSLAGGNTGELFF
-,TRBV6-5,-,TRBJ2-6,TGTGCCAGCACGGCTGGGGCCAACGTCCTGACTTTC,CASTAGANVLTF
-,TRBV5-1,-,TRBJ1-1,TGCGCCAGCAGCTTGGGGGTTTCAGGGCCGAACACTGAAGCTTTCTTT,CASSLGVSGPNTEAFF
-,TRBV19,-,TRBJ1-5,TGTGCCAGTGCCCCTAATAAAGATCAGCCCCAGCATTTT,CASAPNKDQPQHF
-,TRBV7-9,TRBD2,TRBJ2-7,TGTGCCAGCAGCTTGGCTAGCGGGAGGGGCGAGCAGTACTTC,CASSLASGRGEQYF
-,TRBV30,TRBD1,TRBJ1-6,TGTGCCTGGAGCGGAGAATCAACAACAGGGGTTGTCGGATCGGTTGGTTCACCCCTCCACTTT,CAWSGESTTGVVGSVGSPLHF
-,TRBV6-2/TRBV6-3,TRBD2,TRBJ2-1,TGTGCCAGCAGTTACTCGGGACTAGATAGCAATGAGCAGTTCTTC,CASSYSGLDSNEQFF
-,TRBV9,-,TRBJ2-1,TGTGCCACCCCCCTGGGGAGCTCCTACAATGAGCAGTTCTTC,CATPLGSSYNEQFF
-,TRBV19,-,TRBJ1-4,TGTGCCAGTAAACTGGGTGAGGGTGAAAAACTGTTTTTT,CASKLGEGEKLFF
-,TRBV6-5,TRBD2,TRBJ2-2,TGTGCCAGCAGTTACTCTGGGACTAGGGTCCGGGAGCTGTTTTTT,CASSYSGTRVRELFF
-,TRBV30,TRBD2,TRBJ2-7,TGTGCCTTGACTAGCGGGACCTACGAGCAGTACTTC,CALTSGTYEQYF
-,TRBV28,-,TRBJ1-1,TGTGCCAGCACTCTAAGAACAGGGGAAGCTTTCTTT,CASTLRTGEAFF
once,TRBV6-5,-,TRBJ2-7,TGTGCCAGCGGCAGGGTCCACGAGCAGTACTTC,CASGRVHEQYF
-,TRBV14,TRBD1,TRBJ1-2,TGTGCCAGCAGCCAAGATCCGGCCAGGGGGCCCCATGGCTACACCTTC,CASSQDPARGPHGYTF
-,TRBV27,TRBD2,TRBJ2-7,TGTGCCAGCAGTACCGGGGGGGGAGGGTCCTACGAGCAGTACTTC,CASSTGGGGSYEQYF
-,TRBV27,-,TRBJ1-2,TGTGCCAGCAGTGCTACAGGGAGAAGGTATGGCTACACCTTC,CASSATGRRYGYTF
-,TRBV30,-,TRBJ2-6,TGTGCCTGGAGATACGCAGTCTCTGGGGCCAACGTCCTGACTTTC,CAWRYAVSGANVLTF
-,TRBV7-6,-,TRBJ1-5,TGTGCCAGCAGGTTTAGCAGTACAGGGATGGTACAGCCCCAGCATTTT,CASRFSSTGMVQPQHF
-,TRBV6-5,-,TRBJ1-1,TGTGCCAGCAGGATAGGGGGTGGCGGCACTGAAGCTTTCTTT,CASRIGGGGTEAFF
-,TRBV6-4,TRBD2,TRBJ2-2,TGTGCCAGCAGCGGACTAGCGGGAGCTGGGGAGCTGTTTTTT,CASSGLAGAGELFF
-,TRBV23-1,TRBD1,TRBJ2-7,TGCGCCGCCCCCCCTCACGGGACAGGGAACTACGAGCAGTACTTC,CAAPPHGTGNYEQYF
few,TRBV10-3,-,TRBJ1-2,TGTGCCATCAGCAAGGACAGTTACTATGGCTACACCTTC,CAISKDSYYGYTF
-,TRBV4-1,-,TRBJ1-6,TGCGCCAGCAGCCAAGACTCTACCAGGGGAACCGTCAATTCACCCCTCCACTTT,CASSQDSTRGTVNSPLHF
-,TRBV6-4,-,TRBJ1-3,TGTGCCAGCAGAAGGACAGATTTGAGCTCTGGAAACACCATATATTTT,CASRRTDLSSGNTIYF
once,TRBV6-2/TRBV6-3,-,TRBJ2-7,TGTGCCAGCAGTTCGGCCAGGGTCTATGACGAGCAGTACTTC,CASSSARVYDEQYF
medium-sized,TRBV2,-,TRBJ2-7,TGTGCCAGGCGAATTCTTGGTGGCGAGCAGTACTTC,CARRILGGEQYF
-,TRBV7-2,-,TRBJ2-1,TGTGCCAGCAGCTTAGAGACAGTTTACAATGAGCAGTTCTTC,CASSLETVYNEQFF
-,TRBV6-6,TRBD1,TRBJ1-2,TGTGCCAGCAGATTTGGGACAGATTATGGCTACACCTTC,CASRFGTDYGYTF
-,TRBV7-9,TRBD2,TRBJ2-1,TGTGCCAGCAGCTCCGGACTAGCGGGGGATGAGCAGTTCTTC,CASSSGLAGDEQFF
-,TRBV28,-,TRBJ1-1,TGTGCCAGCAGGACCACAGGGAATAGGGCTTTCTTT,CASRTTGNRAFF